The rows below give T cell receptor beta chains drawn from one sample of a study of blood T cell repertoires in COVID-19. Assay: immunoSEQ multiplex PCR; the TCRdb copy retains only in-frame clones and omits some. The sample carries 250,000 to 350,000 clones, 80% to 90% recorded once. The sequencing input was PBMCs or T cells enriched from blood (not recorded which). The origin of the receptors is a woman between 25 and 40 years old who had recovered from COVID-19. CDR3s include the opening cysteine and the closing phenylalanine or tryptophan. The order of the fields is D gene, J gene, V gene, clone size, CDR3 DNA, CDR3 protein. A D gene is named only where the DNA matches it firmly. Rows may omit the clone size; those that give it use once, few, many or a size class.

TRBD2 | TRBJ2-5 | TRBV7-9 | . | TGTGCCAGCACCAAGGGAGGAACAGCGGGAGGGGTGGAGACCCAGTACTTC | CASTKGGTAGGVETQYF
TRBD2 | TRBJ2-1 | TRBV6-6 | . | TGTGCCAGCAGTTTTCCTTTGCGGGGGTACAATGAGCAGTTCTTC | CASSFPLRGYNEQFF
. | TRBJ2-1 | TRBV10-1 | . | TGCGCCAGCTCCCATACGGGGAATGAGCAGTTCTTC | CASSHTGNEQFF
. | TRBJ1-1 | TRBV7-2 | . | TGTGCCAGCAGCTTAGCGCTTTTAGGGGCTGAAGCTTTCTTT | CASSLALLGAEAFF
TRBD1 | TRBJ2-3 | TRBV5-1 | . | TGCGCCAGCAGTTACACGACAGGGACCACAGATACGCAGTATTTT | CASSYTTGTTDTQYF
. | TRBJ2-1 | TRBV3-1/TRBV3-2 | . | TGTGCCAGCAGCCAAGAAGGAGCCAGGGCTTACAATGAGCAGTTCTTC | CASSQEGARAYNEQFF
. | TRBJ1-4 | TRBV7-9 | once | TGTGCCAGCAGCTCCGGACAGTGGGTTGAAAAACTGTTTTTT | CASSSGQWVEKLFF
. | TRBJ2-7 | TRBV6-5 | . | TGTGCCAGCAGGGGTACAGGGTCCGAGTACTTC | CASRGTGSEYF
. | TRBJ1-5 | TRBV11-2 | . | TGTGCCAGCAGCTTAGATGCGAACGATCAGCCCCAGCATTTT | CASSLDANDQPQHF
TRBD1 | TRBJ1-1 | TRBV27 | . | TGTGCCAGCAGACTAGGGACAGGGGGGCTGAACACTGAAGCTTTCTTT | CASRLGTGGLNTEAFF